These 7 T cell receptor beta chains share one sample of origin, sequenced in a study of blood T cell repertoires in COVID-19. The table came from immunoSEQ multiplex PCR; TCRdb's copy has only in-frame clones and leaves some out. There are 100,000 to 150,000 clones in the sample; 65% to 90% occur only once, and 25% to 30% lies in the top ten. Sequenced material: peripheral blood. The receptors were sampled from a woman of 80 years or more with acute or convalescent COVID-19.

The rearrangement joins TRBV7-2 to TRBJ2-7; 11 nucleotides line up with TRBD1. With 5 bases clipped from V and 3 bases from J, the junction kept 6 bases outside the gene matches. The CDR3 has 15 amino acids. Per germline, CDR1 SGHTA and CDR2 FQGNSA. The DNA for the CDR3 is TGTGCCAGCAGCGTACGGACAGGGGGCATCTACGAGCAGTACTTC. Translating gives CASSVRTGGIYEQYF.

The chain links TRBV4-3 to TRBJ1-6; the D gene is possibly TRBD1 (5 bases). In germline, CDR1 is LGHNA, CDR2 YSLEER. The CDR3 length is 12 residues. Trimming stripped 2 bases from V and 13 bases from J, with 9 bases between. CDR3 sequence reads: CASSQRGSPLHF. Written as DNA, the CDR3 is TGCGCCAGCAGCCAAAGGGGATCGCCCCTCCACTTT.

The CDR3 DNA sequence: TGTGCCAGCAGCTTGTGGCCGGGGGAGGGTCGAGAGACCCAGTACTTC. Translation gives CASSLWPGEGRETQYF. This chain uses TRBV5-5 with TRBJ2-5, with TRBD2 matching 7 bases. J was trimmed by 4 bases and V by 1 base; bases with no gene match: 10. From germline, CDR1 is SGHKS and CDR2 YYEKEE (reference sequence). The CDR3 is made up of 16 amino acids.

The chain combines TRBV9 with TRBJ1-5, with TRBD1 identical over 8 bases. Unmatched junction bases numbered 5, after V lost 4 bases and J lost 5 bases. The CDR3 length is 14 residues. CDR1 is SGDLS, CDR2 YYNGEE, per germline. Here the CDR3 DNA reads TGTGCCAGCAGCCACGGGACAGGAGATCAGCCCCAGCATTTT. Its protein product is CASSHGTGDQPQHF.

Of note for this clone: The sample carries other DNA sequences with the same CDR3. This chain uses TRBV7-6 with TRBJ1-1; a possible D gene is TRBD1 (5 bases). V was clipped by 5 bases and J by 2 bases, with 9 bases between them. Germline V gene lookup returns CDR1 SGHVS and CDR2 FNYEAQ. This CDR3 comprises 13 residues. The CDR3 region has the DNA TGTGCCAGCAGCCGGACACAAAACACTGAAGCTTTCTTT. Translating gives CASSRTQNTEAFF.

This clone showed up just a few times. The chain is built from TRBV20-1 and TRBJ1-1, with a possible D match to TRBD1 (5 bases). With 7 bases removed from V and 9 bases from J, the gap between germline ends came to 15 bases. The CDR3 consists of 11 residues. Germline CDR1 reads DFQATT; CDR2 reads SNEGSKA (reference sequence). The CDR3 is CSGLGLEQAFF. The CDR3 DNA reads TGCAGTGGGTTGGGGCTGGAGCAAGCTTTCTTT.

This sequence joins TRBV5-8 and TRBJ2-5; 11 bases align to TRBD1. The V and J ends lost 0 bases and 4 bases, in that order; junction bases with no gene match: 5. Germline assignment: CDR1 SGHTS and CDR2 YDEGEE. This CDR3 has 16 amino acids. The CDR3 region is CASSLVAGQGVETQYF. The CDR3 DNA is TGTGCCAGCAGCTTGGTGGCGGGACAGGGGGTAGAGACCCAGTACTTC.